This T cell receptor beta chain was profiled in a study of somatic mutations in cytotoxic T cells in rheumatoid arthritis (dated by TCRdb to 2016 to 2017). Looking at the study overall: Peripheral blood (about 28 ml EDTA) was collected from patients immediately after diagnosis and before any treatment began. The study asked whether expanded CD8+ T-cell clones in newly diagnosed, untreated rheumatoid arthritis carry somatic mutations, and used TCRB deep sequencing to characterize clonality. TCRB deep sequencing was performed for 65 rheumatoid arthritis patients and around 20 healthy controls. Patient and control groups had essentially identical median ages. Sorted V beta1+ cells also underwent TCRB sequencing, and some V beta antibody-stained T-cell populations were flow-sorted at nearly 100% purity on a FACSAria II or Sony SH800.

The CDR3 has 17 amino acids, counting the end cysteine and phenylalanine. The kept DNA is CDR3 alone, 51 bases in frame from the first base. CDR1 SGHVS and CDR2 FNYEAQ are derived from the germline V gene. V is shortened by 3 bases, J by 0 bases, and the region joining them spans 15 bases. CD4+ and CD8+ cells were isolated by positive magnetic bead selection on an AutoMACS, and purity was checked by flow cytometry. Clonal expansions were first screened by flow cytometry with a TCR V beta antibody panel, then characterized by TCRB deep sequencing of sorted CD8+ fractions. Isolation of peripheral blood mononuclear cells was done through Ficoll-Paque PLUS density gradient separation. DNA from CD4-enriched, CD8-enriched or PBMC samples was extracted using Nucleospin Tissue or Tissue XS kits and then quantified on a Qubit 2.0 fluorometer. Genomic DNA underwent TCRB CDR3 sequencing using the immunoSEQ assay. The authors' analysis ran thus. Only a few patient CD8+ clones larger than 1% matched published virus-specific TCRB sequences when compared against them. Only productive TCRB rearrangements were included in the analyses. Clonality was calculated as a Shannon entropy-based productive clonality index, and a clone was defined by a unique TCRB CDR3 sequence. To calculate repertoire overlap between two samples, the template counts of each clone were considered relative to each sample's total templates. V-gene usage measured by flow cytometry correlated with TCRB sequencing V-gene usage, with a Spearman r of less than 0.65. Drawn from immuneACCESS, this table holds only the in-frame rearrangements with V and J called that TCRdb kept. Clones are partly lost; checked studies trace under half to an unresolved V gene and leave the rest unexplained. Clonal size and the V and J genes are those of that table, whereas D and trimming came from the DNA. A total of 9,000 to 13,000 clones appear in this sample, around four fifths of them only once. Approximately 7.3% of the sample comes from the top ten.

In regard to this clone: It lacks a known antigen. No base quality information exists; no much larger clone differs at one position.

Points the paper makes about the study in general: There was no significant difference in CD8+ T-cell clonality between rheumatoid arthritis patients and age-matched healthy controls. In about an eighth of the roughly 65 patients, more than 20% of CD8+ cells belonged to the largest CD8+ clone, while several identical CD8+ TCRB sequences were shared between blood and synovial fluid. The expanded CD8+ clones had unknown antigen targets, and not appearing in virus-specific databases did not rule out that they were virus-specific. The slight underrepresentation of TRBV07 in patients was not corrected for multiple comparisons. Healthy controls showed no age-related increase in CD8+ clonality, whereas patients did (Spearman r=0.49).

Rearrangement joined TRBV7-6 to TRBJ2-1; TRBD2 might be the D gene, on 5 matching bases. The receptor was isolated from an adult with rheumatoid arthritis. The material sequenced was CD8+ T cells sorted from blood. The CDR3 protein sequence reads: CASSFGGRPVSYNEQFF. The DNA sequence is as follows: TGTGCCAGCAGCTTCGGAGGCAGGCCCGTCTCCTACAATGAGCAGTTCTTC.